The TCR beta chain described here comes from a study of T-cell memory formation after mild COVID-19. This CDR3 has 12 amino acids. Germline V lookup: CDR1 LNHDA, CDR2 SQIVND (reference sequence). Trimming took off 3 bases at V and 3 bases at J, with 6 bases between the two ends. This clonotype appeared a few times. TCRdb reprocessed the 5' RACE reads with MiXCR, giving one entry per CDR3 protein. This table has hundreds of thousands of distinct CDR3 sequences, under 8.5% appearing once. Material: PBMCs or a T cell subset sorted from them (not recorded which). The TCR was taken from a man younger than 35 who had mild COVID-19 (a few samples of this study predate the infection). Cell type and time point are not known. This chain uses TRBV19 with TRBJ2-7; perhaps TRBD2 as D (6 bases). CDR3 loop: CASSIGGYEQYF. In DNA form, the CDR3 reads TGTGCCAGTAGTATCGGGGGCTACGAGCAGTACTTC.